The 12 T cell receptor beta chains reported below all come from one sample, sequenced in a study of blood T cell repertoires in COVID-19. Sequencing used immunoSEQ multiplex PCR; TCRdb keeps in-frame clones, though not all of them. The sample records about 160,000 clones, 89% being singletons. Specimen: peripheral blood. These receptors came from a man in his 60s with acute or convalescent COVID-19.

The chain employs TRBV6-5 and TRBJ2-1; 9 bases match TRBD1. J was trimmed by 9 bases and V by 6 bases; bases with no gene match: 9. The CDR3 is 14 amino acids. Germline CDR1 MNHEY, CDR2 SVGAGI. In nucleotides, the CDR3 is TGTGCCAGCAGACTACAGGGGGCTGGGGGTGAGCAGTTCTTC. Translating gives CASRLQGAGGEQFF.

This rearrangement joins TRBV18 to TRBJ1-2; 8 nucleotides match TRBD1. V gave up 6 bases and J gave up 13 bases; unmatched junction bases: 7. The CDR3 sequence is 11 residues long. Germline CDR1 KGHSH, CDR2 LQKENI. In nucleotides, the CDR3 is TGTGCCAGCTCCCCCAGGGGGCTGGTCACCTTC. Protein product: CASSPRGLVTF. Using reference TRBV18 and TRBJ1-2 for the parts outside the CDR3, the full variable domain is NAGVMQNPRHLVRRRGQEARLRCSPMKGHSHVYWYRQLPEEGLKFMVYLQKENIIDESGMPKERFSAEFPKEGPSILRIQQVVRGDSAAYFCASSPRGLVTFGSGTRLTVV.

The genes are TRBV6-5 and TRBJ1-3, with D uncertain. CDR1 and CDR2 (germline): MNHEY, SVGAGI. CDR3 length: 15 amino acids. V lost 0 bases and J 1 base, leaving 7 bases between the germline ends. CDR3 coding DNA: TGTGCCAGCAGTTACTCCTTAGCATCTGGAAACACCATATATTTT. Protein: CASSYSLASGNTIYF.

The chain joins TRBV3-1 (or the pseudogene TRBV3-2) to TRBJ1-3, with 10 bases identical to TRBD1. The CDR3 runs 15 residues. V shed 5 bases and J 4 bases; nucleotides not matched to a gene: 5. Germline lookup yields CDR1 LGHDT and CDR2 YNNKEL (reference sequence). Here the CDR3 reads CASSFGGQGGNTIYF. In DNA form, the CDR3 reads TGTGCCAGCAGCTTCGGGGGACAGGGGGGAAACACCATATATTTT.

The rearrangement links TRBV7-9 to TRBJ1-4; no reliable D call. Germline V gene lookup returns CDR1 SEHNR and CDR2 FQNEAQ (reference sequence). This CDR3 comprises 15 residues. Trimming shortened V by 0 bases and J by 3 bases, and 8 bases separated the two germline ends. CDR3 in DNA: TGTGCCAGCAGCTTAGCTACTGGAGCTAATGAAAAACTGTTTTTT. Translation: CASSLATGANEKLFF.

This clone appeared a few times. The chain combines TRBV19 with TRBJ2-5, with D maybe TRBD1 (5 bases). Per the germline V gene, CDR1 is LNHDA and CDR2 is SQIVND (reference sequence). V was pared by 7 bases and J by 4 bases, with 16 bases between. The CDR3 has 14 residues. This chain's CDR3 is CASTPSRVSETQYF. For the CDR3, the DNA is TGTGCCAGTACTCCCAGCAGGGTCTCAGAGACCCAGTACTTC.

The chain's CDR3 is CASSYSTGVNTEAFF. CDR3 bases: TGTGCCAGCAGCTATTCAACGGGGGTGAACACTGAAGCTTTCTTT. The V and J genes are TRBV11-2 and TRBJ1-1; possible D gene TRBD1, 5 bases. This CDR3 is built from 15 residues. Germline V gene data show CDR1 as SGHAT and CDR2 as FQNNGV. Trimming removed 4 bases from V and 0 bases from J, with 12 bases in between. Full variable domain (outside the CDR3, taken from reference TRBV11-2 and TRBJ1-1): EAGVAQSPRYKIIEKRQSVAFWCNPISGHATLYWYQQILGQGPKLLIQFQNNGVVDDSQLPKDRFSAERLKGVDSTLKIQPAKLEDSAVYLCASSYSTGVNTEAFFGQGTRLTVV.

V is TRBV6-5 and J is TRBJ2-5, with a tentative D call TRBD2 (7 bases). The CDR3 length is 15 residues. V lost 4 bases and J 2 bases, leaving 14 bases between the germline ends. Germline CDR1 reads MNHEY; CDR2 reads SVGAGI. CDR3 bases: TGTGCCAGCAGTTTGGCGGGGGCCGCACAAGAGACCCAGTACTTC. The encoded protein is CASSLAGAAQETQYF.

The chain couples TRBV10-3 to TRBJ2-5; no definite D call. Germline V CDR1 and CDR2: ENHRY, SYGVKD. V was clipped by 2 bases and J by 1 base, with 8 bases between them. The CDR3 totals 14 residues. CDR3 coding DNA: TGTGCCATCAGTGAGCGAGGTTTCCAAGAGACCCAGTACTTC. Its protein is CAISERGFQETQYF.

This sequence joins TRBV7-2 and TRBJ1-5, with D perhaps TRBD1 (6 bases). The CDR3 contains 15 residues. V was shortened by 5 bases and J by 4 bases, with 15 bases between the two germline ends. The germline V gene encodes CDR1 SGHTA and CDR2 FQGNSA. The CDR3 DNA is TGTGCCAGCAGCCCTTCCGGGACACTGAATCAGCCCCAGCATTTT. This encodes CASSPSGTLNQPQHF.

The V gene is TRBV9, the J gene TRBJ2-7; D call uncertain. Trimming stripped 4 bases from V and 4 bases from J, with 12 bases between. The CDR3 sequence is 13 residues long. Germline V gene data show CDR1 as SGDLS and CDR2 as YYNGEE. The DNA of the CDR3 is TGTGCCAGCAGCTATACTCCAGGTTACGAGCAGTACTTC. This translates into CASSYTPGYEQYF.

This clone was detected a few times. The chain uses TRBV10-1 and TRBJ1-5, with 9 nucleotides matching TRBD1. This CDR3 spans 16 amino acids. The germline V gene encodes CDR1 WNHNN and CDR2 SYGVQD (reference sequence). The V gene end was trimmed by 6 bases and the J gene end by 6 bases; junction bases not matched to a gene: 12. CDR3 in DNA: TGCGCCAGCAGGGCCCGCCGGGACAGGGTGTTTCAGCCCCAGCATTTT. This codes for CASRARRDRVFQPQHF.